The entry below gives a single T cell receptor beta chain sequence along with its context. As handled by the study authors: Estimated nucleated cell counts came from reference gene primer amplification. The table came from immunoSEQ multiplex PCR; TCRdb's copy has only in-frame clones and leaves some out. From that table come the V and J calls and clone size; the DNA was used to work out D and trimming. The sample lists approximately 200,000 clones, 70% to 90% occurring once. The entry originates in a study of blood T cell repertoires in COVID-19. The overall study: Acute-phase and convalescent COVID-19 samples originated in the United States, Italy and Spain.

Per germline, CDR1 SEHNR and CDR2 FQNEAQ (reference sequence). The V end lost 4 bases, the J end lost 0 bases, and 16 bases lay between the germline ends. The CDR3 contains 16 residues. V gene TRBV7-9 combines with J gene TRBJ2-7; D perhaps matches TRBD1 (5 bases). The sequence came from a man aged 25-40 years who had recovered from COVID-19. Sequencing used PBMCs or T cells enriched from blood (not recorded which). Here the CDR3 DNA reads TGTGCCAGCAGCTCTTACGAAGGACACGACTCCTACGAGCAGTACTTC. Translated, it gives CASSSYEGHDSYEQYF. Combining the CDR3 with reference TRBV7-9 and TRBJ2-7 gives the whole variable domain DTGVSQNPRHKITKRGQNVTFRCDPISEHNRLYWYRQTLGQGPEFLTYFQNEAQLEKSRLLSDRFSAERPKGSFSTLEIQRTEQGDSAMYLCASSSYEGHDSYEQYFGPGTRLTVT.